The present TCR beta chain was sequenced within a study of blood T cell repertoires in COVID-19. Germline CDR1 is MDHEN and CDR2 is SYDVKM. V was clipped by 3 bases and J by 4 bases, with 13 bases between them. The CDR3 spans 14 residues. Assay used: immunoSEQ multiplex PCR; TCRdb lists only in-frame clones, some missing. There are 250,000 or so clones in the sample; around 90% occur only once, and 2.5% to 3.5% lies in the top ten. In this sample, this clone turned up once. Sequenced input: PBMCs or T cells enriched from blood (not recorded which). The sequence was collected from a woman aged 40 to 50 who had been exposed to COVID-19. V and J are TRBV28 and TRBJ2-7; perhaps TRBD2 as D (6 bases). CDR3 residues: CASSLGLTPYEQYV. CDR3 DNA: TGTGCCAGCAGTTTGGGACTCACTCCTTACGAGCAGTACGTC.